This TCR beta chain was recovered during a study of cytomegalovirus exposure and HLA in healthy donors. The V gene end was trimmed by 2 bases and the J gene end by 4 bases; junction bases not matched to a gene: 7. This CDR3 is built from 15 residues. Germline CDR1 and CDR2: SGDLS and YYNGEE. Repertoires were generated with immunoSEQ multiplex PCR, while TCRdb's copy carries only in-frame clones and drops some. Among around 66,000 clones listed, approximately 97% were seen once. V usage is TRBV9 and J usage is TRBJ2-3; 7 positions agree with TRBD2. The source is a woman aged 18-35 years in good health and CMV-seropositive. Specimen: PBMCs. The CDR3 coding sequence is TGTGCCAGCAGCGTCGGCGGGAGCGTCGCAGATACGCAGTATTTT. As protein: CASSVGGSVADTQYF.